A selection of T cell receptor beta chains follows, all from one sample in a study of cytomegalovirus exposure and HLA in healthy donors. Produced via immunoSEQ multiplex PCR; TCRdb's table is partial and in-frame only. The sample records roughly 75,000 clones, approximately 95% being singletons. What was sequenced was PBMCs. Receptors were obtained from a woman between 18 and 29 years old in good health and CMV-seronegative. The CDR3 runs from the conserved cysteine through the conserved F or W. A D gene is named only where the DNA matches it firmly. Clone size is not always given. Where it is, it says once, few, many or a class for expanded clones.

>TRBJ2-7|.|.|TRBV6-5
CASTTDPLSYEQYF
TGTGCCAGTACAACAGATCCTCTCTCCTACGAGCAGTACTTC
>TRBJ2-7|.|.|TRBV5-1
CASSLSARNWLYF
TGCGCCAGCAGCTTGTCCGCCAGGAACTGGCTGTACTTC
>TRBJ1-5|.|few|TRBV7-8
CASSLPGGNQPQHF
TGTGCCAGCAGCTTACCGGGGGGTAATCAGCCCCAGCATTTT
>TRBJ2-7|.|.|TRBV21-1
CASSKESGGEQYF
TGTGCCAGCAGCAAAGAATCGGGGGGCGAGCAGTACTTC
>TRBJ2-1|TRBD2|.|TRBV4-3
CASSQDSNGLASSEQFF
TGCGCCAGCAGCCAAGATAGTAATGGACTAGCCTCGAGTGAGCAGTTCTTC
>TRBJ2-1|.|.|TRBV7-9
CASSASASGDEQFF
TGTGCCAGCAGCGCCTCAGCCTCCGGGGATGAGCAGTTCTTC
>TRBJ2-7|.|.|TRBV9
CASSVSGDPLYEQYF
TGTGCCAGCAGCGTATCAGGGGATCCCCTCTACGAGCAGTACTTC
>TRBJ2-1|.|.|TRBV4-1
CASSQDVASTVNEQFF
TGCGCCAGCAGCCAAGATGTGGCTAGCACTGTCAATGAGCAGTTCTTC
>TRBJ2-3|.|.|TRBV4-2
CASSPSLDPRRGDTQYF
TGTGCCAGCAGCCCCAGCCTGGACCCCCGGAGGGGAGATACGCAGTATTTT
>TRBJ1-2|.|.|TRBV4-2
CASSQEGAYGYTF
TGTGCCAGCAGCCAAGAGGGCGCGTATGGCTACACCTTC
>TRBJ2-5|.|.|TRBV5-1
CASSLVGGIEGETQYF
TGCGCCAGCAGCTTGGTAGGGGGAATAGAGGGAGAGACCCAGTACTTC
>TRBJ2-5|.|.|TRBV19
CASSRIPEDTHLREETQYF
TGTGCCAGTAGTCGAATTCCTGAGGACACCCATCTAAGGGAAGAGACCCAGTACTTC
>TRBJ2-1|.|.|TRBV28
CASSSELNEQFF
TGTGCCAGCAGTTCGGAGCTCAATGAGCAGTTCTTC
>TRBJ2-5|.|.|TRBV11-2
CASSFWLGSETQYF
TGTGCCAGCAGCTTTTGGCTCGGGAGCGAGACCCAGTACTTC